This T cell receptor (beta chain) stems from a study of early T cells in non-severe SARS-CoV-2 infection. This clonotype has ten or more counts. In germline, CDR1 is LNHDA, CDR2 SQIVND (reference sequence). V lost 4 bases, J lost 3 bases, and 16 bases lay in between. The CDR3 runs to 16 residues. TCRdb passed the 5' RACE reads through MiXCR, listing each CDR3 protein once. Of 25,000 to 35,000 distinct CDR3 sequences in the sample, under 6% were seen once. The TCR sequence derives from an adult who was a healthcare worker with PCR-confirmed SARS-CoV-2 infection or an uninfected control (not recorded which). Specimen: whole blood. The chain carries TRBV19 and TRBJ1-5; D is perhaps TRBD1 (6 bases). CDR3 residues: CASSTRTVFDNQPQHF. The CDR3 DNA follows: TGTGCCAGTAGTACCAGGACAGTTTTCGACAATCAGCCCCAGCATTTT. Using reference TRBV19 and TRBJ1-5 for the parts outside the CDR3, the full variable domain is DGGITQSPKYLFRKEGQNVTLSCEQNLNHDAMYWYRQDPGQGLRLIYYSQIVNDFQKGDIAEGYSVSREKKESFPLTVTSAQKNPTAFYLCASSTRTVFDNQPQHFGDGTRLSIL.